The source of this TCR beta chain is a study of T cell responses to AZD1222 COVID-19 vaccine. On this clone: One end of the junction is discordant with germline, which a read error may explain.

CDR3 size: 16 residues. Germline V CDR1 and CDR2: KGHDR, SFDVKD. TCRdb's copy holds only in-frame clones and misses some; the assay was immunoSEQ multiplex PCR. Of over 120,000 clones listed, 88% are singletons. V usage is TRBV24-1 and J usage is TRBJ2-1; the match to TRBD2 covers 10 bases. This receptor was taken from an adult who received the MenACWY meningococcal vaccine as a control. The source material was peripheral blood, sampled 28 days after the second dose of the MenACWY control vaccine. The CDR3 here is CATSDSGTSAFIRMLF. In DNA form, the CDR3 reads TGTGCCACCAGTGATTCGGGGACTAGCGCTTTTATAAGAATGCTCTTC.